Included here is one T cell receptor beta chain sequence, with context. Its target is unknown. Germline assignment: CDR1 MNHEY and CDR2 SMNVEV (reference sequence). V was shortened by 8 bases and J by 11 bases, with 18 bases between the two germline ends. CDR3 length equals 12 residues. This entry comes from a study of T cell repertoires in cytomegalovirus infection. A single record per CDR3 protein comes from TCRdb applying MiXCR to the reads. Of hundreds of thousands of distinct CDR3 sequences listed, 25% to 35% are singletons. The sequence derives from a human donor in good health (CMV status not recorded). Some clones in this sample may be carry-over from other donors' samples. This sequence joins TRBV27 and TRBJ1-1; D is possibly TRBD1 (5 bases). The source material was cultured PBMCs, sampled from culture after CMV antigen stimulation. CDR3 in DNA: TGTGCCAGCGCGGACGAGGGGCAGGAGGCTTTCTTT. Residues: CASADEGQEAFF.